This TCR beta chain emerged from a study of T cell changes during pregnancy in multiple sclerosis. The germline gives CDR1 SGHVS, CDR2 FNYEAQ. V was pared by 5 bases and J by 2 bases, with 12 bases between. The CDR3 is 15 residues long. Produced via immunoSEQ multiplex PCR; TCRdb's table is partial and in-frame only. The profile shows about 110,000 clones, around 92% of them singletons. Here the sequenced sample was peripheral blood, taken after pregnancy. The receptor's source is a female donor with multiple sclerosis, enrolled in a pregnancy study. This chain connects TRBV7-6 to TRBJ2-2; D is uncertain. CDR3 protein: CASSPQAGNTGELFF. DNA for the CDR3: TGTGCCAGCAGCCCCCAGGCCGGCAACACCGGGGAGCTGTTTTTT. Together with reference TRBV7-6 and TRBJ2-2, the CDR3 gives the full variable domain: GAGVSQSPRYKVTKRGQDVALRCDPISGHVSLYWYRQALGQGPEFLTYFNYEAQQDKSGLPNDRFSAERPEGSISTLTIQRTEQRDSAMYRCASSPQAGNTGELFFGEGSRLTVL.